This TCR beta chain was recovered during a study of siplizumab effects on memory and regulatory T cells. The data were produced by immunoSEQ multiplex PCR, yet TCRdb's version contains in-frame clones alone and is incomplete. The sample yields more than 95,000 clones, over 90% seen once. After removal of 11 bases from V and 0 bases from J, the junction contained 16 bases not matched to a gene. This CDR3 has 16 residues. Germline V gives CDR1 ENHRY, CDR2 SYGVKD. The receptor's source is a human donor in good health. The gene calls are TRBV10-3 and TRBJ2-7, with 7 bases identical to TRBD1. The sequenced material came from Tregs sorted from blood. CDR3 protein: CAFSRGPGQSSYEQYF. CDR3 coding DNA: TGTGCCTTTTCCCGTGGTCCGGGACAGAGCTCCTACGAGCAGTACTTC.